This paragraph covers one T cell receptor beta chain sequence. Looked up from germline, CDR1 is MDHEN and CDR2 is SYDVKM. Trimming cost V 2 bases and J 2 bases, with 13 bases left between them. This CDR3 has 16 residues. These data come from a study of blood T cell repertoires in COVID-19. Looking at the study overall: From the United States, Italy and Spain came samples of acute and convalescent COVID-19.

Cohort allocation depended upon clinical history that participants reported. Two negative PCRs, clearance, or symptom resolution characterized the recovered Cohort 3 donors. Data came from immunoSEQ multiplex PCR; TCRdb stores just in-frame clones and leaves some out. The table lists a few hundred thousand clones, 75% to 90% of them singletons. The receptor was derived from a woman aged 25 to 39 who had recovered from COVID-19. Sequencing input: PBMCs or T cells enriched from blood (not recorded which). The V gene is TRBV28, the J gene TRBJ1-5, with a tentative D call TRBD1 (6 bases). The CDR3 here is CASSLTQGLGNQPQHF. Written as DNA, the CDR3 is TGTGCCAGCAGTTTAACTCAGGGGCTGGGCAATCAGCCCCAGCATTTT.